The 17 T cell receptor beta chains presented below share a single source sample, sequenced in a study of blood T cell repertoires in COVID-19. Measured with immunoSEQ multiplex PCR; TCRdb has only the in-frame clones, and not every one. Seen here are 300,000 to 400,000 clones, around 87% observed once, and the top ten hold 1%. Sequencing was done on a sample of peripheral blood. The receptors stem from a man aged 45-65 years with active or convalescent COVID-19.

The chain joins TRBV29-1 to TRBJ2-7; 10 nucleotides match TRBD1. CDR3 length: 14 amino acids. V lost 4 bases to trimming and J lost 0 bases; unmatched junction nucleotides: 3. Germline V lookup: CDR1 SQVTM, CDR2 ANQGSEA. CDR3 in amino acids: CSVVGQGSSYEQYF. CDR3 DNA: TGCAGCGTTGTGGGACAGGGGAGCTCCTACGAGCAGTACTTC.

This chain uses TRBV9 with TRBJ1-5; D uncertain. The V gene lost 0 bases and the J gene lost 1 base, with 14 bases spanning the gap. CDR3 length equals 17 residues. Germline V lookup: CDR1 SGDLS, CDR2 YYNGEE. The CDR3 DNA is TGTGCCAGCAGCGTAGATGGCGGGATGGGGAGCAATCAGCCCCAGCATTTT. Translated, it gives CASSVDGGMGSNQPQHF. The full variable domain, its missing parts supplied by reference TRBV9 and TRBJ1-5, is DSGVTQTPKHLITATGQRVTLRCSPRSGDLSVYWYQQSLDQGLQFLIQYYNGEERAKGNILERFSAQQFPDLHSELNLSSLELGDSALYFCASSVDGGMGSNQPQHFGDGTRLSIL.

V usage is TRBV19 and J usage is TRBJ2-5, with D possibly being TRBD1 (5 bases). Germline CDR1 and CDR2: LNHDA and SQIVND (reference sequence). V lost 1 base, J lost 0 bases, and 12 bases lay in between. The CDR3 length is 16 residues. The CDR3 region is CASSIGQGRYQETQYF. As DNA, the CDR3 is TGTGCCAGTAGTATAGGTCAGGGCCGGTACCAAGAGACCCAGTACTTC.

The chain combines TRBV28 with TRBJ2-7; D is perhaps TRBD2 (7 bases). The germline V gene has CDR1 MDHEN and CDR2 SYDVKM. The CDR3 is 17 amino acids. V dropped 2 bases and J dropped 4 bases, with 21 bases sitting between them. The CDR3 is CASSLAGGGGSRYEQYF. CDR3 DNA: TGTGCCAGCAGTTTAGCCGGGGGCGGGGGCTCGAGATACGAGCAGTACTTC.

In DNA, the CDR3 is TGTGCCAGCAGCTTGGTGACAGGGTCAGGCTACGAGCAGTACTTC. Amino acid sequence: CASSLVTGSGYEQYF. V gene TRBV5-5 combines with J gene TRBJ2-7; 7 bases agree with TRBD1. V dropped 0 bases and J dropped 3; count of bases not matched to a gene: 6. Germline V gives CDR1 SGHKS, CDR2 YYEKEE (reference sequence). The CDR3 sequence is 15 residues long. Together with reference TRBV5-5 and TRBJ2-7, the CDR3 gives the full variable domain: DAGVTQSPTHLIKTRGQQVTLRCSPISGHKSVSWYQQVLGQGPQFIFQYYEKEERGRGNFPDRFSARQFPNYSSELNVNALLLGDSALYLCASSLVTGSGYEQYFGPGTRLTVT.

The V gene is TRBV9, the J gene TRBJ1-4; TRBD1 aligns across 7 bases. This CDR3 region has 14 residues. V was pared by 2 bases and J by 14 bases, with 12 bases of the junction left unmatched. In germline, CDR1 is SGDLS, CDR2 YYNGEE. The CDR3: CASSVTSDRDSLFF. The CDR3 coding sequence is TGTGCCAGCAGCGTTACCTCAGACCGGGACAGTCTGTTTTTT. The full variable domain, rest sourced from reference TRBV9 and TRBJ1-4, is DSGVTQTPKHLITATGQRVTLRCSPRSGDLSVYWYQQSLDQGLQFLIQYYNGEERAKGNILERFSAQQFPDLHSELNLSSLELGDSALYFCASSVTSDRDSLFFGSGTQLSVL.

J is TRBJ1-4 and V is TRBV7-9; tentative D call: TRBD1 (5 bases). Germline assignment: CDR1 SEHNR and CDR2 FQNEAQ (reference sequence). The CDR3 length is 15 residues. Trimming removed 1 base from V and 7 bases from J, with 13 bases in between. The CDR3 nucleotides are TGTGCCAGCAGCTTAGGGCTGGGGGGAGGTGAAAAACTGTTTTTT. It codes for CASSLGLGGGEKLFF.

The chain carries TRBV28 and TRBJ1-4; D is perhaps TRBD1 (5 bases). The CDR3 has 15 amino acids. Trimming left V 4 bases short and J 7 bases short, with 16 bases between. Germline V CDR1 and CDR2: MDHEN, SYDVKM. CDR3: CASSSRRPGGEKLFF. As DNA, the CDR3 is TGTGCCAGCAGTTCCCGGAGGCCCGGGGGTGAAAAACTGTTTTTT.

The V and J genes are TRBV7-7 and TRBJ2-1, with 10 bases aligning to TRBD2. V shed 5 bases and J 7 bases; nucleotides not matched to a gene: 11. The germline CDR1 and CDR2 sequences are SSHAT and FNYEAQ (reference sequence). CDR3 length: 16 amino acids. The CDR3 loop reads CASSPTLAGVTNEQFF. The CDR3 region has the DNA TGTGCCAGCAGCCCGACTCTAGCGGGAGTTACGAATGAGCAGTTCTTC.

The chain uses TRBV5-4 and TRBJ2-7; 7 bases agree with TRBD1. V lost 4 bases, J lost 3 bases, and 13 bases stayed unmatched. CDR3 size: 16 residues. CDR1 is SGHNT and CDR2 is YYREEE in the germline V gene (reference sequence). The CDR3 spells CASSGFNGQGDYEQYF. The CDR3 DNA reads TGTGCCAGCAGCGGCTTTAACGGGCAGGGGGACTACGAGCAGTACTTC.

A remark on this clone: The same CDR3 can be traced to other DNA sequences in this sample. The V and J genes are TRBV29-1 and TRBJ2-5; 7 bases are a match to TRBD1. The length of the CDR3 is 12 residues. Germline V gene data show CDR1 as SQVTM and CDR2 as ANQGSEA. Trimming removed 7 bases from V and 2 bases from J; junction bases left unmatched: 4. CDR3 residues: CSGGQIQETQYF. Written as DNA, the CDR3 is TGCAGCGGGGGACAGATTCAAGAGACCCAGTACTTC.

This clone showed up just once. This rearrangement joins TRBV9 to TRBJ1-3, with TRBD1 matching over 7 bases. CDR3 length: 14 amino acids. Trimming cost V 1 base and J 4 bases; bases outside gene matches: 2. Per the germline V gene, CDR1 is SGDLS and CDR2 is YYNGEE. CDR3 region: CASSVTGEGNTIYF. CDR3 coding DNA: TGTGCCAGCAGCGTAACAGGGGAAGGAAACACCATATATTTT.

The chain recombines TRBV13 with TRBJ1-2; D unresolved. Germline V gene lookup returns CDR1 PRHDT and CDR2 FYEKMQ (reference sequence). The CDR3 loop spans 12 amino acids. V shed 1 base and J shed 5 bases, with 5 bases lying between them. Here the CDR3 DNA reads TGTGCCAGCAGCTTAGAGGAGTATGGCTACACCTTC. Translating gives CASSLEEYGYTF.

The chain combines TRBV7-8 with TRBJ1-1; D unresolved. CDR1 SGHVS and CDR2 FQNEAQ come from the germline V gene. Trimming stripped 2 bases from V and 4 bases from J, with 17 bases between. This CDR3 contains 16 residues. CDR3 bases: TGTGCCAGCAGCTTAACGTCGTTTTTGGGGAGCACTGAAGCTTTCTTT. Protein: CASSLTSFLGSTEAFF.

The genes are TRBV5-1 and TRBJ1-1; D gene uncertain. Germline lookup yields CDR1 SGHRS and CDR2 YFSETQ. Trimming shortened V by 2 bases and J by 6 bases, and 11 bases separated the two germline ends. The CDR3 covers 13 residues. CDR3 nucleotides: TGCGCCAGCAGCTTTACAGAGGGATCTGAAGCTTTCTTT. Protein: CASSFTEGSEAFF.

V gene TRBV5-4 combines with J gene TRBJ2-3; 8 bases map to TRBD1. The junction had 5 bases not matched to a gene; V was cut back by 5 bases and J by 0 bases. Germline CDR1 SGHNT, CDR2 YYREEE (reference sequence). This CDR3 spans 15 amino acids. The DNA for the CDR3 is TGTGCCAGCAGAAGGACAGGGACTAGCACAGATACGCAGTATTTT. It codes for CASRRTGTSTDTQYF. Based on the CDR3 plus reference TRBV5-4 and TRBJ2-3, the full variable domain is ETGVTQSPTHLIKTRGQQVTLRCSSQSGHNTVSWYQQALGQGPQFIFQYYREEENGRGNFPPRFSGLQFPNYSSELNVNALELDDSALYLCASRRTGTSTDTQYFGPGTRLTVL.

This chain links TRBV29-1 with TRBJ2-5; 7 bases align to TRBD2. The V gene's germline CDR1 is SQVTM and CDR2 ANQGSEA. With V trimmed by 3 bases and J by 7 bases, 8 bases remained unmatched. The CDR3 consists of 13 residues. CDR3: CSVDPPSGVTQYF. Here the CDR3 DNA reads TGCAGCGTTGACCCTCCTAGCGGTGTGACCCAGTACTTC.